The 31 T cell receptor beta chains reported below all come from one sample, sequenced in a study of blood T cell repertoires in COVID-19 (dated by TCRdb to about 2020). The library relied on the immunoSEQ multiplex PCR assay. Sourced from immuneACCESS, this table was stored by TCRdb with only in-frame sequences that have V and J called. A share of the clones is absent; for the studies checked, an unresolved V gene accounts for under half, and the remainder has no known explanation. The sample table records about 240,000 clones; around 87% of these occur just once. About 3.5% of the sample comes from the top ten. The specimen sequenced was PBMCs or T cells enriched from blood (not recorded which). The receptors come from a middle-aged woman with acute COVID-19.

The J gene is TRBJ2-3, the V gene TRBV9; D possibly corresponds to TRBD1 (6 bases). CDR3 size: 14 residues. The V gene lost 3 bases and the J gene lost 0 bases, with 8 bases spanning the gap. Germline V lookup: CDR1 SGDLS, CDR2 YYNGEE. The CDR3 sequence is CASSGDRSTDTQYF. CDR3 nucleotides: TGTGCCAGCAGCGGAGACAGGAGCACAGATACGCAGTATTTT. Full variable domain (rest looked up from reference TRBV9 and TRBJ2-3): DSGVTQTPKHLITATGQRVTLRCSPRSGDLSVYWYQQSLDQGLQFLIQYYNGEERAKGNILERFSAQQFPDLHSELNLSSLELGDSALYFCASSGDRSTDTQYFGPGTRLTVL.

This rearrangement joins TRBV12-3 or TRBV12-4 to TRBJ1-2; the match to TRBD1 covers 7 bases. J lost 7 bases, V lost 3 bases, and 5 bases had no gene match. This CDR3 spans 13 amino acids. The chain's CDR3 is CASSFTGVGGYTF. CDR3 nucleotide sequence: TGTGCCAGCAGTTTTACAGGGGTGGGTGGCTACACCTTC.

In nucleotides, the CDR3 is TGCAGCGTTTTCCCTACAGGGGGGGGATACAATGAGCAGTTCTTC. Its protein is CSVFPTGGGYNEQFF. The chain has TRBV29-1 and TRBJ2-1; possible D gene TRBD1, 8 bases. Germline values: CDR1 SQVTM, CDR2 ANQGSEA. Trimming left V 5 bases short and J 4 bases short, with 18 bases between. The CDR3 spans 15 residues.

The rearrangement uses TRBV13 and TRBJ2-7, with 7 bases identical to TRBD1. The J segment lost 2 bases and the V segment lost 6 bases, leaving 10 bases of the junction unmatched. Germline loops: CDR1 PRHDT, CDR2 FYEKMQ (reference sequence). The CDR3 loop spans 15 amino acids. The CDR3 loop reads CASSQQGSDTYEQYF. Here the CDR3 DNA reads TGTGCCAGCAGTCAACAGGGGTCCGACACCTACGAGCAGTACTTC.

This clone appeared a single time. The chain uses TRBV12-5 and TRBJ2-1, with 10 bases matching TRBD2. The CDR3 has 15 residues. The germline CDR1 and CDR2 sequences are LGHNT and FRNRAP. V lost 5 bases and J lost 8; bases outside the gene matches: 9. This CDR3 is CASGPAGGPSDEQFF. The CDR3 bases are TGTGCTAGTGGTCCAGCGGGAGGGCCGTCCGATGAGCAGTTCTTC.

V is TRBV19 and J is TRBJ1-2, with TRBD1 as a possible D gene (6 bases). Deletions cut 6 bases from V and 2 bases from J, with 10 bases between. The germline V gene encodes CDR1 LNHDA and CDR2 SQIVND (reference sequence). The CDR3 has 13 amino acids. The chain's CDR3 is CASRLGQNYGYTF. The CDR3 DNA reads TGTGCCAGTAGGCTCGGACAGAACTATGGCTACACCTTC.

The rearrangement uses TRBV27 and TRBJ2-7, with 8 positions matching TRBD1. V lost 6 bases to trimming and J lost 3 bases; unmatched junction nucleotides: 7. Germline CDR1 MNHEY, CDR2 SMNVEV (reference sequence). The CDR3 is 14 residues long. The CDR3 bases are TGTGCCAGCAGGAGCCGGGACAGGCTCTACGAGCAGTACTTC. Translating gives CASRSRDRLYEQYF.

The chain links TRBV5-1 to TRBJ1-3; 12 bases fit TRBD1. The CDR3 runs to 18 residues. V shed 1 base, J shed 4 bases, and the junction held 9 bases outside the gene matches. Looked up from germline, CDR1 is SGHRS and CDR2 is YFSETQ. CDR3 region: CASSLLGQGAYSGNTIYF. Written as DNA, the CDR3 is TGCGCCAGCAGCTTGCTGGGACAGGGGGCCTACTCAGGAAACACCATATATTTT.

The chain links TRBV7-8 to TRBJ1-5; a weak D match, TRBD1 (5 bases). V was shortened by 6 bases and J by 3 bases, with 12 bases between the two germline ends. CDR3 size: 14 residues. The germline V gene encodes CDR1 SGHVS and CDR2 FQNEAQ. The CDR3: CASSTGHNNQPQHF. The CDR3 bases are TGTGCCAGCAGTACAGGACACAACAATCAGCCCCAGCATTTT.

The chain employs TRBV7-3 and TRBJ1-2, with 7 positions matching TRBD1. J gave up 6 bases and V 6 bases, and 7 bases lay outside the gene matches. CDR3 length: 13 amino acids. Germline CDR1 and CDR2: SGHTA and FQGTGA. CDR3 coding DNA: TGTGCCAGCAGGGAGACAGGGTCAGATGGCTACACCTTC. Its translation is CASRETGSDGYTF.

This chain uses TRBV6-6 with TRBJ2-1, with 12 bases identical to TRBD2. The CDR3 runs to 17 residues. The V gene's germline CDR1 is MNHNY and CDR2 SVGAGI (reference sequence). V dropped 5 bases and J dropped 6; count of bases not matched to a gene: 11. The CDR3 DNA reads as TGTGCCAGCAGTCTCGGGCTAGCGGGAGGGCGAGGCAATGAGCAGTTCTTC. Amino acid sequence: CASSLGLAGGRGNEQFF.

The chain employs TRBV6-4 and TRBJ1-2; D is undetermined. V was shortened by 7 bases and J by 0 bases, with 12 bases between the two germline ends. The V gene's germline CDR1 is MRHNA and CDR2 SNTAGT. This CDR3 is built from 14 residues. Here the CDR3 DNA reads TGTGCCAGCAAAGCTTCGGGTGCTAACTATGGCTACACCTTC. Encoded protein: CASKASGANYGYTF.

The chain couples TRBV18 to TRBJ1-6; D uncertain. The germline V and J ends were trimmed by 4 bases and 10 bases, with 11 bases remaining between them. CDR1 is KGHSH, CDR2 LQKENI, per germline. This CDR3 is 13 amino acids long. The CDR3 sequence: CASSREERSPLHF. In DNA, the CDR3 is TGTGCCAGCTCACGAGAAGAACGGTCACCCCTCCACTTT.

The rearrangement uses TRBV19 and TRBJ1-3, with D perhaps TRBD1 (6 bases). In germline, CDR1 is LNHDA, CDR2 SQIVND (reference sequence). Trimming took 3 bases from V and 0 from J, leaving 27 bases between them. This CDR3 spans 21 amino acids. CDR3 DNA: TGTGCCAGTAGTATCCGAGAGAGAGGCTCCGGGACACCTAGCTCTGGAAACACCATATATTTT. Translation: CASSIRERGSGTPSSGNTIYF. The variable domain in full, completed from reference TRBV19 and TRBJ1-3, reads DGGITQSPKYLFRKEGQNVTLSCEQNLNHDAMYWYRQDPGQGLRLIYYSQIVNDFQKGDIAEGYSVSREKKESFPLTVTSAQKNPTAFYLCASSIRERGSGTPSSGNTIYFGEGSWLTVV.

The chain recombines TRBV27 with TRBJ2-7, with 14 bases that match TRBD2. V dropped 9 bases and J dropped 1; count of bases not matched to a gene: 8. This CDR3 has 16 amino acids. Germline loops: CDR1 MNHEY, CDR2 SMNVEV (reference sequence). As DNA, the CDR3 is TGTGCCAGGGGACTAGCGGGAGAGGGTCGGTCCTACGAGCAGTACTTC. It yields the protein CARGLAGEGRSYEQYF.

The chain employs TRBV4-1 and TRBJ1-6; TRBD1 matches at 9 bases. J lost 3 bases, V lost 1 base, and 7 bases had no gene match. Germline V lookup: CDR1 MGHRA, CDR2 YSYEKL. CDR3 length: 18 amino acids. In DNA form, the CDR3 reads TGCGCCAGCAGCCAAGGCCGGGACAGGGCTGACTATAATTCACCCCTCCACTTT. It specifies CASSQGRDRADYNSPLHF.

The chain couples TRBV25-1 to TRBJ2-2, with a weak D call TRBD1 (5 bases). CDR3 size: 15 residues. V lost 3 bases, J lost 2 bases, and 10 bases lay in between. CDR1 MGHDK and CDR2 SYGVNS come from the germline V gene. CDR3 bases: TGTGCCAGCAGTGATCCGACAGCTAACACCGGGGAGCTGTTTTTT. Translation: CASSDPTANTGELFF.

The gene calls are TRBV21-1 and TRBJ2-7; the table's D call of TRBD1 was not tested on the DNA. TRBV21-1 is a known pseudogene. The CDR3 sequence is 16 residues long. The CDR3 DNA sequence: TGTGCCAGCAGCACGATCAGGGGGGAAAGCTCCTACGAGCAGTACTTC. This gives the protein CASSTIRGESSYEQYF.

This clone was observed a single time. The genes are TRBV27 and TRBJ1-2, with D perhaps TRBD1 (5 bases). Trimming removed 3 bases from V and 6 bases from J, with 17 bases in between. Looked up from germline, CDR1 is MNHEY and CDR2 is SMNVEV (reference sequence). The CDR3 is 15 amino acids. CDR3 sequence: CASSFGAGTIDGYTF. CDR3 sequence (DNA): TGTGCCAGCAGTTTTGGGGCAGGCACCATTGATGGCTACACCTTC.

V gene TRBV5-1 combines with J gene TRBJ2-1; TRBD2 matches at 12 bases. Germline assignment: CDR1 SGHRS and CDR2 YFSETQ. This CDR3 contains 15 residues. V lost 3 bases and J lost 5; bases outside the gene matches: 3. The CDR3 here is CASSSGLAGNNEQFF. The CDR3 region has the DNA TGCGCCAGCAGCTCTGGACTAGCGGGAAACAATGAGCAGTTCTTC.

There are a few counts of this clone. V gene TRBV7-3 combines with J gene TRBJ2-2, with TRBD1 matching over 12 bases. CDR3 size: 17 residues. Trimming at V came to 5 bases and at J to 6 bases, leaving 10 bases not matched to a gene. From germline, CDR1 is SGHTA and CDR2 FQGTGA. CDR3 in amino acids: CASSPTLGQGASGELFF. CDR3 coding DNA: TGTGCCAGCAGCCCCACTCTGGGACAGGGGGCATCCGGGGAGCTGTTTTTT.

In this sample, this clone turned up many times. The chain carries TRBV19 and TRBJ2-5, with D unresolved. Trimming stripped 8 bases from V and 1 base from J, with 11 bases between. Per germline, CDR1 LNHDA and CDR2 SQIVND (reference sequence). CDR3 length equals 13 residues. DNA of the CDR3: TGTGCCAGTTCGAGAGGTGTCCAAGAGACCCAGTACTTC. Its translation is CASSRGVQETQYF.

The chain is built from TRBV7-3 and TRBJ2-3; TRBD2 aligns across 8 bases. J lost 4 bases, V lost 3 bases, and 12 bases had no gene match. The CDR3 totals 17 residues. From germline, CDR1 is SGHTA and CDR2 FQGTGA. This CDR3 reads CASSLRGSGMGADTQYF. For the CDR3, the DNA is TGTGCCAGCAGCTTGCGGGGTAGCGGGATGGGGGCAGATACGCAGTATTTT.

This clone appeared a single time. This chain links TRBV6-5 with TRBJ2-7; D is possibly TRBD1 (6 bases). The CDR3 contains 12 residues. Per germline, CDR1 MNHEY and CDR2 SVGAGI. Trimming pared 7 bases from V and 5 bases from J, leaving 12 bases between. The CDR3 DNA reads as TGTGCCAGCACATCGGACAGCCACGAGCAGTACTTC. As protein: CASTSDSHEQYF.

The table lists this clone with a few counts. The chain joins TRBV20-1 to TRBJ2-1, with TRBD2 as a possible D gene (5 bases). The CDR3 contains 14 residues. Deletions cut 3 bases from V and 12 bases from J, with 21 bases between. CDR1 is DFQATT and CDR2 is SNEGSKA in the germline V gene (reference sequence). For the CDR3, the DNA is TGCAGTGCTAGTGAAACTGGGGAGCTTATGGGGCAGTTCTTC. This encodes CSASETGELMGQFF.

This clone was found a few times. The V and J genes are TRBV4-2 and TRBJ1-5; no reliable D call. CDR3 length equals 14 residues. Trimming removed 1 base at V and 7 bases at J, with 11 bases between. Per germline, CDR1 LGHNA and CDR2 YNFKEQ. The CDR3 is CASSQAGEEQPQHF. The CDR3 DNA is TGTGCCAGCAGCCAAGCTGGGGAGGAACAGCCCCAGCATTTT.

V and J are TRBV19 and TRBJ1-2, with a weak D call TRBD1 (6 bases). The CDR3 sequence is 14 residues long. Trimming removed 4 bases from V and 4 bases from J, with 13 bases in between. CDR1 is LNHDA and CDR2 is SQIVND in the germline V gene (reference sequence). The CDR3 DNA reads TGTGCCAGTAGTACGGGACAAGACCTCTATGGCTACACCTTC. Translated: CASSTGQDLYGYTF.

This clone was observed once. The V and J genes are TRBV7-2 and TRBJ1-6; 7 nucleotides align to TRBD1. Germline CDR1 reads SGHTA; CDR2 reads FQGNSA. CDR3 length: 15 residues. V was clipped by 1 base and J by 6 bases; unmatched bases: 3. The CDR3 DNA reads TGTGCCAGCAGCTTAGATGGGACAGCTAATTCACCCCTCCACTTT. Its protein product is CASSLDGTANSPLHF.

The J gene is TRBJ2-5, the V gene TRBV7-8; possible D gene TRBD2, 5 bases. Deletions cut 2 bases from V and 1 base from J, with 8 bases between. The CDR3 contains 14 residues. Germline V gives CDR1 SGHVS, CDR2 FQNEAQ. The CDR3 spells CASSLSSSQETQYF. CDR3 sequence (DNA): TGTGCCAGCAGCTTATCTAGCAGCCAAGAGACCCAGTACTTC.

The rearrangement links TRBV5-4 to TRBJ2-2; 8 bases map to TRBD1. The germline V gene encodes CDR1 SGHNT and CDR2 YYREEE (reference sequence). J was trimmed by 3 bases and V by 4 bases; bases with no gene match: 5. The CDR3 covers 15 residues. For the CDR3, the DNA is TGTGCCAGCAGCCAGGGGGCGCGCGACACCGGGGAGCTGTTTTTT. It specifies CASSQGARDTGELFF.

This clone was observed a few times. The chain is built from TRBV5-8 and TRBJ2-3; TRBD2 might be the D (7 bases). With 4 bases removed from V and 0 bases from J, the gap between germline ends came to 18 bases. Per the germline V gene, CDR1 is SGHTS and CDR2 is YDEGEE. The CDR3 is 17 residues long. CDR3 loop: CASSPRGGLGSTDTQYF. CDR3 nucleotide sequence: TGTGCCAGCAGCCCGAGGGGGGGATTGGGGAGCACAGATACGCAGTATTTT.